The rows below give T cell receptor beta chains drawn from one sample of a study of regulatory T cells in long-lasting Graves disease. MiXCR, run by TCRdb on the multiplex PCR reads, gives a single entry per CDR3 protein. The table shows roughly 320,000 distinct CDR3 sequences, with around 17% occurring only once. The same specimen was also included in a second study, on T cells in Graves' hyperthyroidism and ophthalmopathy.

The sample was peripheral blood mononuclear cells (PBMCs), taken at new diagnosis, from a patient treated with antithyroid drugs. The receptor source for this set is a man between 35 and 55 years old with Graves disease. The CDR3 runs from the conserved cysteine through the conserved F or W. D genes are given only for firm matches. Size values are once, few and many counts, or a class for expanded clones, and some rows have none.

NA	NA	TRBV27	TRBJ1-1	CASSTSRGLNTEAFF	TGTGCCAGCAGTACATCCAGGGGATTGAACACTGAAGCTTTCTTT
NA	many	TRBV6-5	TRBJ1-3	CASSYSRPGNTIYF	TGTGCCAGCAGTTACTCCCGGCCTGGAAACACCATATATTTT
TRBD1	NA	TRBV10-3	TRBJ2-7	CAISEPPGQGASEQYF	TGTGCCATCAGTGAGCCCCCGGGACAGGGGGCGAGCGAGCAGTACTTC
TRBD1	many	TRBV11-2	TRBJ2-7	CASSNARTGPYEQYF	TGTGCCAGCAGCAATGCGAGGACAGGGCCCTACGAGCAGTACTTC
NA	many	TRBV2	TRBJ2-3	CASSPTDTQYF	TGTGCCAGCAGTCCAACAGATACGCAGTATTTT
NA	NA	TRBV19	TRBJ1-1	CASSFSGVSDTEAFF	TGTGCCAGTAGTTTTTCAGGGGTAAGCGACACTGAAGCTTTCTTT
NA	many	TRBV30	TRBJ1-1	CAWSATGMAEAFF	TGTGCCTGGAGTGCCACGGGGATGGCGGAAGCTTTCTTT
NA	many	TRBV12-3/TRBV12-4	TRBJ1-5	CASSLFGAGDQPQHF	TGTGCCAGCAGTTTATTTGGGGCAGGGGATCAGCCCCAGCATTTT
NA	NA	TRBV5-1	TRBJ2-7	CASSLSGGKNEQYF	TGCGCCAGCAGCTTGTCAGGTGGGAAAAACGAGCAGTACTTC
NA	NA	TRBV6-2/TRBV6-3	TRBJ1-6	CASSPYGGLLGDSPLHF	TGTGCCAGCAGTCCCTATGGGGGACTTTTAGGGGATTCACCCCTCCACTTT
NA	few	TRBV9	TRBJ1-4	CASGGTTNEKLFF	TGTGCCAGCGGGGGGACAACGAATGAAAAACTGTTTTTT
NA	few	TRBV13	TRBJ2-7	CVSSRTFSYEQYF	TGTGTCAGCAGCCGGACCTTCTCCTACGAGCAGTACTTC
NA	NA	TRBV7-9	TRBJ2-3	CASSSPPVGASTDTQYF	TGTGCCAGCAGCTCACCACCGGTGGGGGCAAGCACAGATACGCAGTATTTT
NA	NA	TRBV5-1	TRBJ2-5	CASSFSAGGAGETQYF	TGCGCCAGCAGCTTTTCGGCGGGCGGGGCGGGAGAGACCCAGTACTTC